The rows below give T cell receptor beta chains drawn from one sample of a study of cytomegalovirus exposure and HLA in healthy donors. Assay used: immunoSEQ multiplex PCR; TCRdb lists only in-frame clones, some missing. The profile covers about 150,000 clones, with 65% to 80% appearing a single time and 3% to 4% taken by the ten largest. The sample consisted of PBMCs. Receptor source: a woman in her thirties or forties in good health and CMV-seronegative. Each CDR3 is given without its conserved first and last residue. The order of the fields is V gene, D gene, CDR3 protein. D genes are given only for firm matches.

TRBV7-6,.,ASSGNRQLSTDTQY
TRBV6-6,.,ASSYSTVSTEAF
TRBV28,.,ASTQGSPLH
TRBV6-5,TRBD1,ASSYHPTGGANGYT
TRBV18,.,ASSPRTANTGELF
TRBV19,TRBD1,ASSIGGTGDTGELF
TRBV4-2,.,ASSQDPWQETQY
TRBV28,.,ASRIQSRSGNTIY
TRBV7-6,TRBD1,ASSLAKGQGTDTQY
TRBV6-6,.,ASSQGAYEQY
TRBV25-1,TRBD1,ASSVTGGAKTQY
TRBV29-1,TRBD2,SVEDRGVHTDTQY
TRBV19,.,ASNPGGLRNTEAF
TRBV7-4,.,ASRAARGSYEQY
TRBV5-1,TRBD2,ASSLAERGLETQY
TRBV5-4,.,ASSKTGGGELF
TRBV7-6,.,ASSLGAGLVNEQF
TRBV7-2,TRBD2,ASSSPLAGSYEQY
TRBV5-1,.,ASSYGQKETQY
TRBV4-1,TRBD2,ASSPGEGPQETQY
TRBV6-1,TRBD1,ASSEQGGHGYT